This TCR beta chain was captured in a study of shared clonotypes between healthy human individuals. Generated by immunoSEQ multiplex PCR, the TCRdb table keeps only in-frame clones and is missing some. The profile covers about 1.1 million clones, with 75% to 80% appearing a single time and roughly 0.55% taken by the ten largest. This clone was found once. CDR3 length: 14 residues. Unmatched junction bases numbered 5, after V lost 5 bases and J lost 8 bases. CDR1 SGHTA and CDR2 FQGTGA come from the germline V gene. This chain connects TRBV7-3 to TRBJ2-1; TRBD2 agrees at 11 bases. The source material was memory CD4+ T cells from PBMCs. Described subset: CD45RA-negative fraction. The receptor comes from a man between 18 and 29 years old in good health. Some clones in this sample may be carry-over from other donors' samples. The CDR3 DNA reads TGTGCCAGCAGCGATAGCGGGAGGGGTGATGAGCAGTTCTTC. This encodes CASSDSGRGDEQFF.